This T cell receptor (beta chain) was sequenced for a study of OX40 agonist ivuxolimab in advanced cancers. Study information: Partial responses were achieved by three patients, of whom one had hepatocellular carcinoma and two had cutaneous melanoma.

The length of the CDR3 is 14 residues. From germline, CDR1 is SNHLY and CDR2 FYNNEI. Germline trimming cut 8 bases from V and 4 bases from J; bases unmatched to any gene: 8. Sequenced by immunoSEQ multiplex PCR; TCRdb stores in-frame clones only, minus some. The sample includes some 79,000 clones, approximately 90% of them seen just once. J is TRBJ2-3 and V is TRBV2; 8 bases map to TRBD1. The sequenced sample was CD4+ or CD8+ T cells sorted from blood, obtained in a trial of the OX40 agonist ivuxolimab. The receptor was isolated from an adult with an advanced solid tumor such as melanoma, head and neck, liver or kidney cancer. The CDR3 is CASDSDRASDTQYF. The DNA for the CDR3 is TGTGCCAGCGACTCGGACAGGGCCTCAGATACGCAGTATTTT.